This T cell receptor (beta chain) was profiled in a study of T cell responses to AZD1222 COVID-19 vaccine. Study results and caveats: Repertoires were obtained only post-peak T cell response.

Concerning this clone: Its antigen is unidentified.

The V segment lost 6 bases and the J segment 4 bases; nucleotides outside the gene matches: 7. CDR3 size: 14 residues. Per germline, CDR1 MDHEN and CDR2 SYDVKM. This table comes from immunoSEQ multiplex PCR, and its TCRdb copy is limited to in-frame clones, with some not included. Of roughly 80,000 clones in the sample, roughly nine tenths were seen once. The rearrangement joins TRBV28 to TRBJ1-1; 8 bases match TRBD1. The clonotype was recovered from an adult who received the AZD1222 COVID-19 vaccine. This sample comprised peripheral blood, obtained 28 days after the second AZD1222 dose. In nucleotides, the CDR3 is TGTGCCAGCAGCCCAGGGGGCTCAACCACTGAAGCTTTCTTT. Translated: CASSPGGSTTEAFF.